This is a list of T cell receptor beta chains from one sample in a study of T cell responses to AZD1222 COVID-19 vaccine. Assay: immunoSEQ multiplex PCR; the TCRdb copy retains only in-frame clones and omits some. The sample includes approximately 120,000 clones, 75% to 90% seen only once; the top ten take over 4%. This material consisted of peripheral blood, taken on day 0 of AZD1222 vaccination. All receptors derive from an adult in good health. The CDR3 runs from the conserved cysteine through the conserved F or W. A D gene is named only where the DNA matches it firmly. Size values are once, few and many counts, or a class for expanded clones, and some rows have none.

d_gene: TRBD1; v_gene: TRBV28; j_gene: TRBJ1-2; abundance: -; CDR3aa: CAIKEGANYGYTF; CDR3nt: TGTGCCATAAAAGAGGGGGCAAACTATGGCTACACCTTC
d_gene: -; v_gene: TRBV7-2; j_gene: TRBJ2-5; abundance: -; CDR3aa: CASSLGRGGPFQETQYF; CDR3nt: TGTGCCAGCAGCTTAGGGCGAGGGGGACCATTCCAAGAGACCCAGTACTTC
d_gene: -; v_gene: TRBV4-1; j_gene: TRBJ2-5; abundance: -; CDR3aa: CASSQDIPGHLRETQYF; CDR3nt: TGCGCCAGCAGCCAAGACATCCCGGGACACCTGAGGGAGACCCAGTACTTC
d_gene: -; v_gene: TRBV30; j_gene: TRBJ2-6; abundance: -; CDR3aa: CAWSVLTPVGANVLTF; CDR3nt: TGTGCCTGGAGTGTACTGACACCCGTGGGGGCCAACGTCCTGACTTTC
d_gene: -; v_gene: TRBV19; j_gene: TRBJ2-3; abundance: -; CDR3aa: CASSIALAPGADTQYF; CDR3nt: TGTGCCAGTAGTATAGCCCTCGCCCCCGGGGCGGATACGCAGTATTTT
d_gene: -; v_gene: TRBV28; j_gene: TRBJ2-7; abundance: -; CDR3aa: CASGGLAAYEQYF; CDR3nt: TGTGCCAGCGGCGGGCTAGCCGCCTACGAGCAGTACTTC
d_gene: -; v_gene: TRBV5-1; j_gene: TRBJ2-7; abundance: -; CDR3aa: CASSLGFNYEQYF; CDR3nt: TGCGCCAGCAGCTTAGGATTCAACTACGAGCAGTACTTC
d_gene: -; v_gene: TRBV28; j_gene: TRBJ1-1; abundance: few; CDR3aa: CASSLPGTEAFF; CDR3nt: TGTGCCAGCAGTTTACCGGGCACTGAAGCTTTCTTT
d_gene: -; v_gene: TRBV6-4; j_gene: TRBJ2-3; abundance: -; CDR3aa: CASSEFSGATDTQYF; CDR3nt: TGTGCCAGCAGTGAATTCTCGGGGGCTACAGATACGCAGTATTTT
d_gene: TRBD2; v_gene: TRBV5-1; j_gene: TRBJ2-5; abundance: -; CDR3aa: CASSLETSEETQYF; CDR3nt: TGCGCCAGCAGCTTAGAGACTAGCGAAGAGACCCAGTACTTC
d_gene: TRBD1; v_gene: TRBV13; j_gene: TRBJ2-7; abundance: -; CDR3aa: CASSLGGRQGPYEQYF; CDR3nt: TGTGCCAGCAGCTTAGGCGGTAGACAGGGTCCCTACGAGCAGTACTTC
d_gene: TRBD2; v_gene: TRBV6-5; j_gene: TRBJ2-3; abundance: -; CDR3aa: CASSYDVAGGSGTQYF; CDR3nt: TGTGCCAGCAGTTACGACGTAGCGGGGGGTTCGGGTACGCAGTATTTT
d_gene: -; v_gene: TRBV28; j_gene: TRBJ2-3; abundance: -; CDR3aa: CASSLWEGGSTDTQYF; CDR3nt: TGTGCCAGCAGTTTATGGGAGGGAGGAAGCACAGATACGCAGTATTTT
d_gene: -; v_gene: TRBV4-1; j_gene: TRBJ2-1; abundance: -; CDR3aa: CASSQGWGNEQFF; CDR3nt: TGCGCCAGCAGCCAAGGATGGGGGAATGAGCAGTTCTTC
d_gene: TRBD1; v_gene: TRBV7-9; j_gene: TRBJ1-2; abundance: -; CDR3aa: CASSLEDRLRGGYTF; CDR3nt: TGTGCCAGCAGCTTAGAGGACAGGCTCCGTGGGGGCTACACCTTC
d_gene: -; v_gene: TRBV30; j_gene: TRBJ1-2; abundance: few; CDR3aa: CAWSLKANYGYTF; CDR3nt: TGTGCCTGGTCCCTGAAGGCTAACTATGGCTACACCTTC
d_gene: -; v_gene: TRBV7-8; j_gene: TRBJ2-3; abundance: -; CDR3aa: CASSQDRDTQYF; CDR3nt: TGTGCCAGCAGCCAGGACCGGGATACGCAGTATTTT
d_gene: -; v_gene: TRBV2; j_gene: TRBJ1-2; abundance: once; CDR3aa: CASMPGSPGGYTF; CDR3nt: TGTGCCAGCATGCCTGGGTCTCCCGGTGGCTACACCTTC
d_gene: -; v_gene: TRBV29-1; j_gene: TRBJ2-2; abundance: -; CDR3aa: CSVVFRLTGELFF; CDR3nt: TGCAGCGTTGTTTTTAGACTCACCGGGGAGCTGTTTTTT
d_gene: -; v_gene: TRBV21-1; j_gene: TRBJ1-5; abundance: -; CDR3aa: CARPEVEGMPQHF; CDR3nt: TGTGCCCGCCCCGAAGTCGAGGGCATGCCCCAGCATTTT
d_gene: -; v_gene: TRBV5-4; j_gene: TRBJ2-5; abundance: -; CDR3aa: CASSSPQGAETQYF; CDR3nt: TGTGCCAGCAGCTCGCCGCAGGGTGCCGAGACCCAGTACTTC
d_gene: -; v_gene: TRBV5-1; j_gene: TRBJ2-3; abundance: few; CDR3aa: CASSSRLQGYTDTQYF; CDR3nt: TGCGCCAGCAGCTCCAGATTACAGGGTTACACAGATACGCAGTATTTT
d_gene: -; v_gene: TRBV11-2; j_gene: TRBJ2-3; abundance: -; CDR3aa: CASSLTRGGDTQYF; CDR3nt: TGTGCCAGCAGCTTAACCAGGGGTGGAGATACGCAGTATTTT
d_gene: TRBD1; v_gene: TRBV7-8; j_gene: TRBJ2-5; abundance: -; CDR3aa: CASSSHRGQETQYF; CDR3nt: TGTGCCAGCAGCTCCCACAGGGGCCAAGAGACCCAGTACTTC